Below, 14 T cell receptor beta chains from the same sample are listed, as sequenced in a study of beta chain features in type 1 diabetes. Findings and limits, study-wide: Moderate but significant shortening of TCRB CDR3s was recorded in all four CD4+ subsets from Type 1 diabetes patients.

What these receptors recognize is not known. Expressed TCRB transcripts were sequenced because the entire RNA isolate underwent reverse transcription. Sequenced by immunoSEQ multiplex PCR; TCRdb stores in-frame clones only, minus some. Of hundreds of thousands of clones detected, approximately 11% appear once; the ten largest clones hold more than 0.015%. Specimen: naive CD4+ T cells from blood. The receptor set was obtained from a man younger than 45 with type 1 diabetes.

The chain carries TRBV5-1 and TRBJ1-1; D ambiguous. V lost 4 bases to trimming and J lost 3 bases, with 16 bases between them. Germline V gene data show CDR1 as SGHRS and CDR2 as YFSETQ. The CDR3 spans 15 residues. In DNA, the CDR3 is TGCGCCAGCAGCAGACCGACGGAGGGTTACACTGAAGCTTTCTTT. This encodes CASSRPTEGYTEAFF.

The chain carries TRBV19 and TRBJ2-7, with TRBD1 matching 7 bases. The trim removed 4 bases at V and 4 bases at J, leaving 10 bases unmatched. The germline V gene encodes CDR1 LNHDA and CDR2 SQIVND (reference sequence). The CDR3 has 15 residues. CDR3 residues: CASSTTGTVGYEQYF. In DNA, the CDR3 is TGTGCCAGTAGTACAACCGGGACAGTCGGGTACGAGCAGTACTTC.

V and J are TRBV7-2 and TRBJ1-4; TRBD1 is a possible D gene (6 bases). The CDR3 extends over 14 amino acids. CDR1 and CDR2 (germline): SGHTA, FQGNSA. V was clipped by 6 bases and J by 10 bases, with 18 bases between them. The CDR3: CASSSGTKRAKLFF. In nucleotides, the CDR3 is TGTGCCAGCAGTTCCGGGACAAAGCGCGCAAAACTGTTTTTT.

This clone came up a few times. V is TRBV2 and J is TRBJ2-7, with D possibly TRBD1 on 6 matching bases. CDR1 is SNHLY, CDR2 FYNNEI, per germline. The V and J ends lost 6 bases and 0 bases respectively, with 15 bases between them. The CDR3 has 15 amino acids. The CDR3 sequence is CASRVGQGSSYEQYF. The CDR3 DNA is TGTGCCAGCAGGGTAGGGCAGGGGAGCTCCTACGAGCAGTACTTC.

This clone was detected only a few times. V and J are TRBV5-1 and TRBJ2-5; tentatively, D is TRBD1 (5 bases). The CDR3 spans 12 residues. V lost 6 bases and J 5 bases, leaving 11 bases between the germline ends. Germline V gene lookup returns CDR1 SGHRS and CDR2 YFSETQ. The CDR3 reads CASIGQSETQYF. In DNA, the CDR3 is TGCGCCAGCATCGGACAATCGGAGACCCAGTACTTC. The variable domain in full, completed from reference TRBV5-1 and TRBJ2-5, reads KAGVTQTPRYLIKTRGQQVTLSCSPISGHRSVSWYQQTPGQGLQFLFEYFSETQRNKGNFPGRFSGRQFSNSRSEMNVSTLELGDSALYLCASIGQSETQYFGPGTRLLVL.

This clone was seen a handful of times. The chain links TRBV5-6 to TRBJ2-3; 7 bases align to TRBD1. CDR1 and CDR2 (germline): SGHDT, YYEEEE. The CDR3 covers 16 residues. V lost 1 base, J lost 4 bases, and 9 bases stayed unmatched. The CDR3 DNA reads as TGTGCCAGCAGCTTGCTCGGCAGGGGGATGTCAGATACGCAGTATTTT. Translated: CASSLLGRGMSDTQYF.

V and J are TRBV30 and TRBJ2-5; 8 bases line up with TRBD1. Germline assignment: CDR1 GTSNPN and CDR2 SVGIG (reference sequence). Trimming cost V 5 bases and J 5 bases; bases outside gene matches: 7. CDR3 size: 13 residues. The CDR3 spells CAWVSGGWETQYF. CDR3 bases: TGTGCCTGGGTCTCAGGGGGCTGGGAGACCCAGTACTTC.

V gene TRBV5-4 combines with J gene TRBJ1-1; D is uncertain. The CDR3 has 13 amino acids. The germline V gene encodes CDR1 SGHNT and CDR2 YYREEE (reference sequence). V shed 3 bases and J shed 3 bases, with 9 bases lying between them. CDR3 residues: CASSSGPYTEAFF. The CDR3 region has the DNA TGTGCCAGCAGCTCCGGTCCTTACACTGAAGCTTTCTTT.

This clone was seen a few times. One junction end disagrees with the germline gene, perhaps due to a read error. The rearrangement links TRBV20-1 to TRBJ2-5, with D unresolved. Looked up from germline, CDR1 is DFQATT and CDR2 is SNEGSKA (reference sequence). The CDR3 length is 11 residues. CDR3 DNA: TGCAGTCCTAGTAACCAAGAGACCCAGTACTTC. This translates into CSPSNQETQYF.

This clone was seen only a few times. The rearrangement joins TRBV9 to TRBJ2-3; possible D gene TRBD1, 5 bases. Trimming shortened V by 0 bases and J by 0 bases, and 8 bases separated the two germline ends. There are 15 residues in the CDR3. The germline gives CDR1 SGDLS, CDR2 YYNGEE. CDR3 bases: TGTGCCAGCAGCGTAGTGGGGCCCAGCACAGATACGCAGTATTTT. It yields the protein CASSVVGPSTDTQYF.

This clone has a handful of counts. The rearrangement uses TRBV18 and TRBJ2-1; D gene ambiguous. This CDR3 has 13 amino acids. Per germline, CDR1 KGHSH and CDR2 LQKENI. V lost 0 bases and J 6 bases, leaving 6 bases between the germline ends. CDR3 coding DNA: TGTGCCAGCTCACCACCTGGCAGCAATGAGCAGTTCTTC. This translates into CASSPPGSNEQFF.

This clone was seen only a few times. The chain uses TRBV19 and TRBJ2-7, with a tentative D call TRBD1 (6 bases). The CDR3 is 12 residues long. The germline V gene encodes CDR1 LNHDA and CDR2 SQIVND (reference sequence). Trimming cost V 4 bases and J 6 bases, with 10 bases left between them. In DNA form, the CDR3 reads TGTGCCAGTAGTACCCAGGGGCGCGAGCAGTACTTC. Its translation is CASSTQGREQYF.

The V and J genes are TRBV30 and TRBJ2-7; weak D call: TRBD2 (6 bases). V lost 1 base, J lost 3 bases, and 13 bases lay in between. Germline V lookup: CDR1 GTSNPN, CDR2 SVGIG (reference sequence). This CDR3 spans 14 amino acids. Here the CDR3 reads CAWSDGGRVYEQYF. CDR3 nucleotide sequence: TGTGCCTGGAGTGACGGGGGAAGGGTCTACGAGCAGTACTTC. Supplemented by reference TRBV30 and TRBJ2-7, the full variable domain reads SQTIHQWPATLVQPVGSPLSLECTVEGTSNPNLYWYRQAAGRGLQLLFYSVGIGQISSEVPQNLSASRPQDRQFILSSKKLLLSDSGFYLCAWSDGGRVYEQYFGPGTRLTVT.

This clone was counted a few times. The chain combines TRBV5-1 with TRBJ2-3; 11 bases are shared with TRBD2. V shed 4 bases and J 1 base; nucleotides not matched to a gene: 2. The germline gives CDR1 SGHRS, CDR2 YFSETQ. This CDR3 comprises 15 residues. CDR3 sequence reads: CASSTTSGGTDTQYF. The CDR3 bases are TGCGCCAGCAGCACGACTAGCGGGGGCACAGATACGCAGTATTTT.